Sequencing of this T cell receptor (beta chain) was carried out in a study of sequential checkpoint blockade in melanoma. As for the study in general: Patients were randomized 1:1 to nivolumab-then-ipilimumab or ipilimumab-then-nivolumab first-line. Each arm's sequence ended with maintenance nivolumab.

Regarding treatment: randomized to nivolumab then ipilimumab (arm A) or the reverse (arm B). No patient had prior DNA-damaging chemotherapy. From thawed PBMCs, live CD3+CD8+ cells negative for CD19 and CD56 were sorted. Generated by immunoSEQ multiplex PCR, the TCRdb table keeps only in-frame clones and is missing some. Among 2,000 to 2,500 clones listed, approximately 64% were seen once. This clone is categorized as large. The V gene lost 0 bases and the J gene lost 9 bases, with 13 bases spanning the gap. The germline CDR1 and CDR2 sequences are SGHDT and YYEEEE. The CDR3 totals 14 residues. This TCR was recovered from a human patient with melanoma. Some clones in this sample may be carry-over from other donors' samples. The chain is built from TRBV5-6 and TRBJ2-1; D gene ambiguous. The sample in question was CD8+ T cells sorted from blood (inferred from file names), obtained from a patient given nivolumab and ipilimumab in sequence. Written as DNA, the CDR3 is TGTGCCAGCAGCTTGGGGCCCTCCCCAATTGAGCAGTTCTTC. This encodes CASSLGPSPIEQFF.